This T cell receptor (beta chain) is drawn from a study of identical twins. Findings and caveats of the study: Out-of-frame TCR alpha sharing observed in monozygotic twins exceeded model estimates. Insertions ran lower in abundant cord blood beta clonotypes, though not in memory repertoires.

Germline V lookup: CDR1 DFQATT, CDR2 SNEGSKA (reference sequence). The CDR3 extends over 11 amino acids. A few counts support this clonotype. The target antigen is unknown. Template switching (which added a universal primer site) was used, and cDNA carried unique molecular identifiers. TCRdb reanalysed the 5' RACE reads using MiXCR and keeps one entry per CDR3 protein. The sample lists fewer than 500,000 distinct CDR3 sequences, roughly an eighth occurring once. These data were also filed under a second study, of yellow fever vaccine responses in identical twins. That report notes: Twins showed a vaccine T cell response that reportedly seemed partly convergent, partly personalized.

V gene TRBV20-1 combines with J gene TRBJ1-1; tentative D call: TRBD1 (5 bases). Sequenced input: CD4+ T cells sorted from blood. This sequence originates from a woman aged 18-29 years in good health. CDR3 sequence reads: CGGQLNTEAFF. In DNA form, the CDR3 reads TGCGGTGGACAACTCAACACTGAAGCTTTCTTT.